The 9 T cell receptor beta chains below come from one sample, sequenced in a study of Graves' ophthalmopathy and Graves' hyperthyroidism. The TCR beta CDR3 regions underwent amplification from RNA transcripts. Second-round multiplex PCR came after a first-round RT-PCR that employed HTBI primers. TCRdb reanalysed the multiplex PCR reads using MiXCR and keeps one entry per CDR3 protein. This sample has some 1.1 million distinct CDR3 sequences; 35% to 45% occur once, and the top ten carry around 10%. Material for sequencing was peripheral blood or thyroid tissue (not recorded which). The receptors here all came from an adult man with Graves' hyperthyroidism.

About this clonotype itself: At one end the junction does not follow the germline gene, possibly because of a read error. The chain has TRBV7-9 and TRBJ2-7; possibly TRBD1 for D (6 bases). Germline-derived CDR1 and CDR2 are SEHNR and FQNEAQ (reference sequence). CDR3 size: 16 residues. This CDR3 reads CASSQRPTGPSYEQYF. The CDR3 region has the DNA TGCGCCAGCAGCCAACGCCCGACAGGTCCGTCCTACGAGCAGTACTTC.

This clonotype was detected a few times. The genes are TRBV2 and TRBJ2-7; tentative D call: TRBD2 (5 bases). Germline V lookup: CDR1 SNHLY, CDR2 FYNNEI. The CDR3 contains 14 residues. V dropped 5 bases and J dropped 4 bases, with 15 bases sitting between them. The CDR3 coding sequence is TGTGCCAGCAGTTCCACCCAGGAGGCGTACGAGCAGTACTTC. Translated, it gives CASSSTQEAYEQYF.

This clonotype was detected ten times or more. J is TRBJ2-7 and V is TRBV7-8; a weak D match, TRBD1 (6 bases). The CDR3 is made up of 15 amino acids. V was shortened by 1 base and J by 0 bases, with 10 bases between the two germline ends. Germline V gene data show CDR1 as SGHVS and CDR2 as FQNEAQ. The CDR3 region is CASSLGVGGSYEQYF. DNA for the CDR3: TGTGCCAGCAGCTTAGGTGTAGGGGGCTCCTACGAGCAGTACTTC.

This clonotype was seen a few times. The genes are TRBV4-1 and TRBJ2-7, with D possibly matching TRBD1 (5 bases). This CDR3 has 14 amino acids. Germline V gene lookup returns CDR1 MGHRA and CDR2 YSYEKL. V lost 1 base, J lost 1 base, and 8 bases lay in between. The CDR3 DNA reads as TGCGCCAGCAGCCAAGCAAAGGGGTCCTACGAGCAGTACTTC. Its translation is CASSQAKGSYEQYF.

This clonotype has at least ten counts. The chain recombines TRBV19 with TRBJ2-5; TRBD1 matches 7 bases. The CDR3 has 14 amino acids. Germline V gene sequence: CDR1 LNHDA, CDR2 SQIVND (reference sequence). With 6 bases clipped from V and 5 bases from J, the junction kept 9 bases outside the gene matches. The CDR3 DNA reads TGTGCCAGTAGAACAGACAGGGCGAGGGAGACCCAGTACTTC. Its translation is CASRTDRARETQYF.

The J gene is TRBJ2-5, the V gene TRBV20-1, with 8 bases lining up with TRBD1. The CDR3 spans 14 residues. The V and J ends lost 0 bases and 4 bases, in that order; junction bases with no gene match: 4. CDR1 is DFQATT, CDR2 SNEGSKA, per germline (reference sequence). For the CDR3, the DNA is TGCAGTGCTAGAGAGACAGGGGACCCAGAGACCCAGTACTTC. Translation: CSARETGDPETQYF.

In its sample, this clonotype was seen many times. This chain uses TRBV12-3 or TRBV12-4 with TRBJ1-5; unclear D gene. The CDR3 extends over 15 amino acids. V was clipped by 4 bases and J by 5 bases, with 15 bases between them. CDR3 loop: CASSSQRELHQPQHF. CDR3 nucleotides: TGTGCCAGCAGTTCCCAACGGGAGTTGCATCAGCCCCAGCATTTT.

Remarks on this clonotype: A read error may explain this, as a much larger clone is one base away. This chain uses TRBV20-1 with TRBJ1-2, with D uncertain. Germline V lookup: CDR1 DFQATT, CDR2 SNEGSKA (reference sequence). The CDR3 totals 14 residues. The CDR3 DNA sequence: TGCAGCGATATAGGACGGTCGATCTTCGTGGGCCACACCTTC. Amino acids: CSDIGRSIFVGHTF.

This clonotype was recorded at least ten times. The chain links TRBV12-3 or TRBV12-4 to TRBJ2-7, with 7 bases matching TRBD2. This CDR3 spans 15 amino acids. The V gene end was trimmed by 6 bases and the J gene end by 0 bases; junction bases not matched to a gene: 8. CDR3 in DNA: TGTGCCAGCAGCGGTGGGGAGGGGAGCTCCTACGAGCAGTACTTC. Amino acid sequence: CASSGGEGSSYEQYF.